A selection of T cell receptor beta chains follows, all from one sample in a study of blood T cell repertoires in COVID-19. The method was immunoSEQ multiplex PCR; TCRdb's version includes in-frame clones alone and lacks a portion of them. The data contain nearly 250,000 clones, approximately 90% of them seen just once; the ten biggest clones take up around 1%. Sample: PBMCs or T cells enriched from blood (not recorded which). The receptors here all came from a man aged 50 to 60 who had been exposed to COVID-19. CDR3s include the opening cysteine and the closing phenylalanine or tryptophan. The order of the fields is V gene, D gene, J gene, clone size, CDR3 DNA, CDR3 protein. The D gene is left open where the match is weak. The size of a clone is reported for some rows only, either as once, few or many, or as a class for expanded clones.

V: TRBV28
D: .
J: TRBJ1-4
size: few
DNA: TGTGCCCCGGGGGGTAATGAAAAACTGTTTTTT
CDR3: CAPGGNEKLFF

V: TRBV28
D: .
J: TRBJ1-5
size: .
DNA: TGTGCCAGCAGTTTTTTTTGGACTGATAGCAATCAGCCCCAGCATTTT
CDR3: CASSFFWTDSNQPQHF

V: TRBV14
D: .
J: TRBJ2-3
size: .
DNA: TGTGCCAGCAGCCCCTCCGGCAGGGGCACAGATACGCAGTATTTT
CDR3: CASSPSGRGTDTQYF

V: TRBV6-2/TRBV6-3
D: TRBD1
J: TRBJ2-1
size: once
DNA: TGTGCCAGCAGTTACTCGCCGGGACAGGGACAGTTCTTC
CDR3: CASSYSPGQGQFF

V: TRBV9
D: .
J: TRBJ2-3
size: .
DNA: TGTGCCAGCAGCGTAGATGTGGCGGGCTACACAGATACGCAGTATTTT
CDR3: CASSVDVAGYTDTQYF

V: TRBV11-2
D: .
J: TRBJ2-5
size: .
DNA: TGTGCCAGCAGCTTAAGGGGGGGGGCTTGGCAAGAGACCCAGTACTTC
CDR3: CASSLRGGAWQETQYF

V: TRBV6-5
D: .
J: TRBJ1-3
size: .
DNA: TGTGCCAGCAGCCGATGGGGGGGCTCTGGAAACACCATATATTTT
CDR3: CASSRWGGSGNTIYF

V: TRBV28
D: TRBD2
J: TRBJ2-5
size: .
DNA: TGTGCCAGCAGTACCCAGACTAGCGGGAGGATGGAGACCCAGTACTTC
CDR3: CASSTQTSGRMETQYF

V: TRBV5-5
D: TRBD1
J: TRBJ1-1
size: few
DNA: TGTGCCAGCAGCTTGCTGGACAGGGGGACTACTGAAGCTTTCTTT
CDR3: CASSLLDRGTTEAFF

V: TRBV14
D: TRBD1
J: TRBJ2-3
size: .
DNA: TGTGCCAGCAGCCTACGGACAGGGTCTGGCACAGATACGCAGTATTTT
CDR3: CASSLRTGSGTDTQYF

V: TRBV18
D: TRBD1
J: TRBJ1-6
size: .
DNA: TGTGCCAGCTCACAACAGGGGAAGGATTCACCCCTCCACTTT
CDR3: CASSQQGKDSPLHF

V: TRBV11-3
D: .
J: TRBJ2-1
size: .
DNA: TGTGCCAGCAGCTTAGTACTTTGGTACAATGAGCAGTTCTTC
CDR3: CASSLVLWYNEQFF

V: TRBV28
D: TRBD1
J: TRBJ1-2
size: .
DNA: TGTGCCAGCAGTATTCCGGGACAGGGGTTTGGCTACACCTTC
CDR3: CASSIPGQGFGYTF

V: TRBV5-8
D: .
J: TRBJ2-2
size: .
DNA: TGTGCCAGCAGCTTCTTCCGGGGGTTGAACGGGGAGCTGTTTTTT
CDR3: CASSFFRGLNGELFF

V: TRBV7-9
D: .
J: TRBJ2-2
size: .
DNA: TGTGCCAGCAGCTCCGAGGACGGGACAGGGGAGCTGTTTTTT
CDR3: CASSSEDGTGELFF

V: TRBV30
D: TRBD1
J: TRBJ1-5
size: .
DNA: TGTGCCTGGAGTTTCCGGGACAGGGGCCCCAATGGGCCCCAGCATTTT
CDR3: CAWSFRDRGPNGPQHF